This record looks at one T cell receptor beta chain sequence and its context. Its specificity is not known. Resections took place in Japan or China from about 2013 to 2018. Nucleic acids came from premalignant or tumor cells enriched by macro-dissection. This record comes from a study of immune evolution from preneoplasia to lung adenocarcinoma. Whole-study results and caveats: Clonality was highest in normal lung, lower in later-stage lesions apparently. Normal lung had the highest top T cell clone frequencies.

The CDR3 loop spans 14 amino acids. The V gene end was trimmed by 5 bases and the J gene end by 6 bases; junction bases not matched to a gene: 6. Germline CDR1 reads SNHLY; CDR2 reads FYNNEI. Produced via immunoSEQ multiplex PCR; TCRdb's table is partial and in-frame only. The sample shows 5,500 to 7,500 clones, more than 70% of them seen only once. Material for sequencing was FFPE invasive lung adenocarcinoma tissue. The chain couples TRBV2 to TRBJ2-1; TRBD2 matches 8 bases. This sequence was found in a person aged 50-75 years with lung adenocarcinoma. The CDR3 protein is CASSSGLGGNEQFF. In nucleotides, the CDR3 is TGTGCCAGCAGTTCGGGACTAGGGGGCAATGAGCAGTTCTTC.